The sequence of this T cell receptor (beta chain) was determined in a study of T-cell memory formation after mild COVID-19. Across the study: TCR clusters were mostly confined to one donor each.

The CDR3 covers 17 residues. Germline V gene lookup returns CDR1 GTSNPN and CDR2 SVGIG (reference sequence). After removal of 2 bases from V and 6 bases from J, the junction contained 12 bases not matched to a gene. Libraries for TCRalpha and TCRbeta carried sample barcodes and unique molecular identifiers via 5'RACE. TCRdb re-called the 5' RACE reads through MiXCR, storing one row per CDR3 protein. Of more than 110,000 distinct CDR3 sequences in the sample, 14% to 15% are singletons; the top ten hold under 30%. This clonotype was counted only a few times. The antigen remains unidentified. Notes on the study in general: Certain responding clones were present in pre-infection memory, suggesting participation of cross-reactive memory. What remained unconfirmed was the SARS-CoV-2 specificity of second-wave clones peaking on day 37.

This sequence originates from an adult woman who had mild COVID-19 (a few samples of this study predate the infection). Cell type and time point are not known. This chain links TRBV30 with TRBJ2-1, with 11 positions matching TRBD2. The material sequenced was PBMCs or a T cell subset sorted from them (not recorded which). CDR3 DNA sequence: TGTGCCTGGAGTACCCCCTGGGTAGCGGGGGGGCTCAATGAGCAGTTCTTC. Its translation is CAWSTPWVAGGLNEQFF. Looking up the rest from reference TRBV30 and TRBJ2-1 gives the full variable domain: SQTIHQWPATLVQPVGSPLSLECTVEGTSNPNLYWYRQAAGRGLQLLFYSVGIGQISSEVPQNLSASRPQDRQFILSSKKLLLSDSGFYLCAWSTPWVAGGLNEQFFGPGTRLTVL.